Listed below are T cell receptor beta chains from one sample, sequenced in a study of early T cells in non-severe SARS-CoV-2 infection. TCRdb re-called the 5' RACE reads through MiXCR, storing one row per CDR3 protein. The profile shows 50,000 to 60,000 distinct CDR3 sequences, approximately 13% of them singletons. Source material: whole blood. Receptors were obtained from an adult who was a healthcare worker with PCR-confirmed SARS-CoV-2 infection or an uninfected control (not recorded which). Each CDR3 is given without its conserved first and last residue. The size of a clone is reported for some rows only, either as once, few or many, or as a class for expanded clones.

V: TRBV20-1
size: few
CDR3: SASGVAVSSYNEQF

V: TRBV28
size: many
CDR3: ATRPGGAGGELF

V: TRBV7-3
size: many
CDR3: ASRSSTGELF

V: TRBV7-9
size: many
CDR3: ASSLGLGLVGETQY

V: TRBV20-1
size: many
CDR3: SARPGMGGKTEAF

V: TRBV6-6
size: many
CDR3: ASSYGGDNQPQH

V: TRBV7-2
size: few
CDR3: ASSFGGRSYGYT

V: TRBV19
size: NA
CDR3: ASTFGHSDTEAF

V: TRBV2
size: few
CDR3: ASKSLTGGAGELF

V: TRBV7-9
size: many
CDR3: ASSLYTEKLF

V: TRBV7-9
size: few
CDR3: ASSPLTGPYENSPLH

V: TRBV6-6
size: NA
CDR3: ASKTATSLPYNEQF

V: TRBV10-3
size: many
CDR3: AISLGLGESDTQY

V: TRBV7-9
size: NA
CDR3: ASSLEFTGELF

V: TRBV9
size: NA
CDR3: ASSAAGQGAYT

V: TRBV7-9
size: many
CDR3: ASSNVQQGRAEAF

V: TRBV6-1
size: many
CDR3: ASSDIDEQF

V: TRBV11-2
size: few
CDR3: ASSLRDRVYGYT

V: TRBV20-1
size: many
CDR3: SASSPAESTDTQY

V: TRBV20-1
size: NA
CDR3: SARAGTSVETQY

V: TRBV20-1
size: many
CDR3: SATSRLAGVADTQY

V: TRBV10-3
size: many
CDR3: AISEVGENTEAF

V: TRBV5-4
size: many
CDR3: ASSPVVAGHEQF

V: TRBV4-3
size: few
CDR3: ASSQDRGLESGNTIY

V: TRBV12-3/TRBV12-4
size: many
CDR3: ASSPTDRANYEQY

V: TRBV27
size: NA
CDR3: ASSVSRDSSAYEQY

V: TRBV7-2
size: NA
CDR3: ASSLTVPAVRD

V: TRBV5-6
size: few
CDR3: ASSSTGVTDTQY

V: TRBV18
size: few
CDR3: ASSPDFQGIEQY

V: TRBV7-6
size: many
CDR3: ASSPSPGSSSYEQY

V: TRBV30
size: many
CDR3: AWSVGGYEQY

V: TRBV7-8
size: many
CDR3: ASSLGISPWGDTSEQF

V: TRBV10-3
size: NA
CDR3: AINPQGLSNYGYT

V: TRBV12-3/TRBV12-4
size: many
CDR3: ASTPTGGKEKLF

V: TRBV5-6
size: many
CDR3: ASSKSTGGFSNQPQH

V: TRBV6-6
size: many
CDR3: ASSSRGFGGGADTQY

V: TRBV11-2
size: few
CDR3: ASSLAVWDEQY

V: TRBV5-6
size: NA
CDR3: ASSLDLSGSTEAF

V: TRBV19
size: few
CDR3: ASTNRGGFSGANVLT

V: TRBV14
size: NA
CDR3: ASSPIPGPSTGELF

V: TRBV7-9
size: few
CDR3: ASSLASPGQGSNQPQH

V: TRBV11-2
size: NA
CDR3: ASSWGREREAF